These 3 T cell receptor beta chains originate from one sample sequenced in a study of Tregs in tolerant kidney transplant recipients. This table comes from immunoSEQ multiplex PCR, and its TCRdb copy is limited to in-frame clones, with some not included. The sample lists 100,000 to 150,000 clones, 92% seen once, with approximately 0.59% in the top ten. The sample taken for sequencing was CD4+ T cells from blood. The receptors shown here come from a human donor in good health.

The chain links TRBV19 to TRBJ1-2; 7 nucleotides match TRBD1. This CDR3 contains 14 residues. CDR1 LNHDA and CDR2 SQIVND come from the germline V gene (reference sequence). Trimming took 4 bases from V and 4 from J; bases not matched to a gene: 6. The CDR3 is CASSRQGQTYGYTF. DNA of the CDR3: TGTGCCAGTAGTAGACAGGGACAGACCTATGGCTACACCTTC.

This clone was seen a handful of times. This chain uses TRBV10-3 with TRBJ2-7; the D is unclear. The CDR3 runs to 13 residues. Trimming left V 0 bases short and J 6 bases short, with 9 bases between. Germline V gene data show CDR1 as ENHRY and CDR2 as SYGVKD. CDR3 bases: TGTGCCATCAGTGAGTCGGGTTGGGGCGAGCAGTACTTC. Its protein is CAISESGWGEQYF.

Only a few counts were recorded for this clone. The chain combines TRBV10-2 with TRBJ1-1; the D gene is possibly TRBD1 (6 bases). CDR3 length: 14 amino acids. CDR1 is WSHSY and CDR2 is SAAADI in the germline V gene. The V gene lost 6 bases and the J gene lost 2 bases, with 13 bases spanning the gap. CDR3: CASSPTGSNTEAFF. CDR3 coding DNA: TGCGCCAGCAGCCCTACAGGGAGCAACACTGAAGCTTTCTTT.